This TCR beta chain was recovered during a study of T cell repertoires in cytomegalovirus infection. Study information: Public TCR beta signatures marked donors with CMV infection and the matching HLA. Findings and caveats of the study: The ex vivo response was dominated by HLA-C-restricted CMV-specific TCR beta clonotypes. Cumulative public TCR beta family frequency identified CMV carriers with the relevant HLA.

One entry per CDR3 protein, called by TCRdb with MiXCR from the reads. The sample shows 150,000 to 200,000 distinct CDR3 sequences, about 15% of them seen only once. This clonotype occurred many times. Its target is not known. Trimming pared 5 bases from V and 9 bases from J, leaving 19 bases between. CDR3 length equals 14 residues. The germline gives CDR1 SGHTA, CDR2 FQGNSA. The rearrangement uses TRBV7-2 and TRBJ2-5; D remains unclear. The sequencing sample was made of CD8+ T cells from PBMCs. The clonotype originates from a human donor in good health (CMV status not recorded). Some clones in this sample may be carry-over from other donors' samples. The CDR3 DNA sequence: TGTGCCAGCAGCCCCTCGGGCGGATCTCCCCCCCAGTACTTC. It yields the protein CASSPSGGSPPQYF.